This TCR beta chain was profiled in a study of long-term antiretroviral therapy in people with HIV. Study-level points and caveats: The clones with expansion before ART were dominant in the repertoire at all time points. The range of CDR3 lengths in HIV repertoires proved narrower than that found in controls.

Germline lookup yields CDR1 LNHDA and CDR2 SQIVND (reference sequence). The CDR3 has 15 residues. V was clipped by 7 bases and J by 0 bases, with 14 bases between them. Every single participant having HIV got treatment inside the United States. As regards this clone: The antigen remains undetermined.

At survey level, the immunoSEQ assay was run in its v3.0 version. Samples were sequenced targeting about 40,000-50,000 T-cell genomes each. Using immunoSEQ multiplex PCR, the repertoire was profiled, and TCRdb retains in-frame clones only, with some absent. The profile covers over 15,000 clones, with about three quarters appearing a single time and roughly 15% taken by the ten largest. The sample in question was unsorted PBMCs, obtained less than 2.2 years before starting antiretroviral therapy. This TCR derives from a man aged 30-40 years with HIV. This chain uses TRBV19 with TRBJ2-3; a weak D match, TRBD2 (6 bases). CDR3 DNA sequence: TGTGCCAGTACCCCGGGACTCTCAAGCACAGATACGCAGTATTTT. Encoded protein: CASTPGLSSTDTQYF.